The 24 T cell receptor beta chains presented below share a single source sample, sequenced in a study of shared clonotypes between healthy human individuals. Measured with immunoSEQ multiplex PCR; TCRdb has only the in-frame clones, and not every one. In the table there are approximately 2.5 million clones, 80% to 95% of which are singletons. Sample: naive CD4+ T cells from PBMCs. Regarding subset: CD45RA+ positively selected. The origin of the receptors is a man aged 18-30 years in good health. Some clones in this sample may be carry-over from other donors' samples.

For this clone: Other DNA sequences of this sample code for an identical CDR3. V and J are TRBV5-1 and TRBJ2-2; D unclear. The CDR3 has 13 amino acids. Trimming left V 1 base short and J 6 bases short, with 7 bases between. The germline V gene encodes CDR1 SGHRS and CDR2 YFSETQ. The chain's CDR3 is CASSLIGAGELFF. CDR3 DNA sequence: TGCGCCAGCAGCTTGATTGGAGCCGGGGAGCTGTTTTTT.

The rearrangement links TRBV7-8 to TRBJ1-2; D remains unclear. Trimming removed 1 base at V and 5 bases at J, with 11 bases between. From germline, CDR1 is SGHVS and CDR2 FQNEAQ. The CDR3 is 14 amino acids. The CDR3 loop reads CASSLGEGEYGYTF. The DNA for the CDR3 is TGTGCCAGCAGCTTAGGGGAGGGAGAATATGGCTACACCTTC.

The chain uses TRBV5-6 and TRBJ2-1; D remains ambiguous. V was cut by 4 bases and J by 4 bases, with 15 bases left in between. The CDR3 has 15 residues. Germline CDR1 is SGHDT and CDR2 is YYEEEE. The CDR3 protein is CASSPLSLRYNEQFF. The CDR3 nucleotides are TGTGCCAGCAGCCCTCTATCCCTTCGTTACAATGAGCAGTTCTTC.

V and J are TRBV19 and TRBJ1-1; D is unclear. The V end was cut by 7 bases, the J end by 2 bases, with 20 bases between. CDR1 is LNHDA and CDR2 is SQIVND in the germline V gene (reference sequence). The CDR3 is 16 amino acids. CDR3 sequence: CASKLGALTLNTEAFF. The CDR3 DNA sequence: TGTGCCAGTAAATTGGGAGCCCTCACCCTTAACACTGAAGCTTTCTTT.

DNA for the CDR3: TGTGCCAGCAGCGGAGGGGGACAGGGGGCGCGTGAGCAGTACTTC. Its protein is CASSGGGQGAREQYF. This chain links TRBV9 with TRBJ2-7; TRBD1 aligns across 12 bases. The V gene end was trimmed by 3 bases and the J gene end by 7 bases; junction bases not matched to a gene: 8. The CDR3 length is 15 residues. The V gene's germline CDR1 is SGDLS and CDR2 YYNGEE.

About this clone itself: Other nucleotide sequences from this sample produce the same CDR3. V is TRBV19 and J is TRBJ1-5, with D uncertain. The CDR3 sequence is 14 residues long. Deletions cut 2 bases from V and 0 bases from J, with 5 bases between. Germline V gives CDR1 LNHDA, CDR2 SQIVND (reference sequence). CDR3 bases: TGTGCCAGTAGTATAAGGGATAGCAATCAGCCCCAGCATTTT. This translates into CASSIRDSNQPQHF.

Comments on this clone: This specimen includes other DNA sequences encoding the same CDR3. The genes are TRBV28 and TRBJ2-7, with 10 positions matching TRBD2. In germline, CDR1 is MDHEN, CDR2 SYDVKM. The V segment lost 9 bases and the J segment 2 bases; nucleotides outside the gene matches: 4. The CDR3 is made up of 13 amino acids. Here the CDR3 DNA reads TGTGCCAGTCGGACTAGCGGTGCCTACGAGCAGTACTTC. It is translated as CASRTSGAYEQYF.

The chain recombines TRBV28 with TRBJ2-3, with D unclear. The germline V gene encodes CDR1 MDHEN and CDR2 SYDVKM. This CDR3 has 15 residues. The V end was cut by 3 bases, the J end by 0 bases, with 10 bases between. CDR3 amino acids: CASSFGDSSTDTQYF. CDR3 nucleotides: TGTGCCAGCAGTTTTGGTGATTCTAGCACAGATACGCAGTATTTT.

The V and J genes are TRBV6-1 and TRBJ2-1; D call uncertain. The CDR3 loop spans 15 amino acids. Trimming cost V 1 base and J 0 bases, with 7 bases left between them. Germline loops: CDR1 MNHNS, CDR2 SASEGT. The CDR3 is CASSEGPYSYNEQFF. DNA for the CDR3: TGTGCCAGCAGTGAAGGGCCCTACTCCTACAATGAGCAGTTCTTC.

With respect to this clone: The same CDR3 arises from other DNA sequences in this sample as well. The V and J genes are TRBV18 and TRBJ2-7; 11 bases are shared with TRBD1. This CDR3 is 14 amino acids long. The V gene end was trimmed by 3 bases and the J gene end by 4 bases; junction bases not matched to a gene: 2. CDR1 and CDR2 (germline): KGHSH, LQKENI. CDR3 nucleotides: TGTGCCAGCTCACCCGGACAGGGGGCTTACGAGCAGTACTTC. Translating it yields CASSPGQGAYEQYF.

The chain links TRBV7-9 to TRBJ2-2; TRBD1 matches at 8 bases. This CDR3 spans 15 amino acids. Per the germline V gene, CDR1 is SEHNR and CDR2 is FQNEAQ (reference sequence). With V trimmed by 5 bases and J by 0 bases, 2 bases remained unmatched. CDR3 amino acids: CASSDRGPNTGELFF. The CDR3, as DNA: TGTGCCAGCAGCGACAGGGGACCGAACACCGGGGAGCTGTTTTTT. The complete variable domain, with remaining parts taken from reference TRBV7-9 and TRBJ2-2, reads DTGVSQNPRHKITKRGQNVTFRCDPISEHNRLYWYRQTLGQGPEFLTYFQNEAQLEKSRLLSDRFSAERPKGSFSTLEIQRTEQGDSAMYLCASSDRGPNTGELFFGEGSRLTVL.

CDR3 nucleotides: TGTGCCAGCGGGGAGGGAGAGACCCAGTACTTC. It specifies CASGEGETQYF. This sequence joins TRBV2 and TRBJ2-5, with 7 nucleotides matching TRBD2. V was clipped by 8 bases and J by 4 bases; unmatched bases: 1. The CDR3 runs 11 residues. Germline CDR1 is SNHLY and CDR2 is FYNNEI.

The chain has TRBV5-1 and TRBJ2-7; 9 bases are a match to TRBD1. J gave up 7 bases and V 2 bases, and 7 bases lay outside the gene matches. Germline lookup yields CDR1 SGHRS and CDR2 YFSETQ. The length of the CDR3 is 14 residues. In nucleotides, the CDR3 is TGCGCCAGCAGCTTCGGGACAGGGTTCTTAGAGCAGTACTTC. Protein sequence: CASSFGTGFLEQYF.

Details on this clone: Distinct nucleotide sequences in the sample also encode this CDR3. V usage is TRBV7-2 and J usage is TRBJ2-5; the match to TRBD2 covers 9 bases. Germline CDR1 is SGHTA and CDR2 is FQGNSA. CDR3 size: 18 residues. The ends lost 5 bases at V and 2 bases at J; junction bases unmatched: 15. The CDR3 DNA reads TGTGCCAGCAGCCCCCGGCGGGGTACTAGCGGGCAGCAAGAGACCCAGTACTTC. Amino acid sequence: CASSPRRGTSGQQETQYF.

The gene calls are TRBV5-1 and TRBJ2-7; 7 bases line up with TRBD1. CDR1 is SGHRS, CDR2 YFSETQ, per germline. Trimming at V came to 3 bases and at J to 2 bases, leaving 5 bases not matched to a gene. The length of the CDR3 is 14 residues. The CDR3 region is CASSWTGDAYEQYF. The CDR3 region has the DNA TGCGCCAGCAGCTGGACAGGAGATGCCTACGAGCAGTACTTC. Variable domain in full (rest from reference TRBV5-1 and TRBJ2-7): KAGVTQTPRYLIKTRGQQVTLSCSPISGHRSVSWYQQTPGQGLQFLFEYFSETQRNKGNFPGRFSGRQFSNSRSEMNVSTLELGDSALYLCASSWTGDAYEQYFGPGTRLTVT.

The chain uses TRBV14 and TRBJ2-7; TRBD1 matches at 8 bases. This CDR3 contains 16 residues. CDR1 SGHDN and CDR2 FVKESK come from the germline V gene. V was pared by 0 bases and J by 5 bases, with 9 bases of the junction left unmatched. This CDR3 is CASSQDLGQGPHEQYF. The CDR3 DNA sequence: TGTGCCAGCAGCCAAGATCTTGGACAGGGTCCCCACGAGCAGTACTTC.

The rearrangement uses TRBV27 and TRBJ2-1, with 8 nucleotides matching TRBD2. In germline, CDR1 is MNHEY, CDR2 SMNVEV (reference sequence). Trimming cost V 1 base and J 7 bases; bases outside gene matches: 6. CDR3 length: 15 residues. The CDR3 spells CASSLFGLASNEQFF. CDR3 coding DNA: TGTGCCAGCAGTTTATTCGGACTAGCATCGAATGAGCAGTTCTTC.

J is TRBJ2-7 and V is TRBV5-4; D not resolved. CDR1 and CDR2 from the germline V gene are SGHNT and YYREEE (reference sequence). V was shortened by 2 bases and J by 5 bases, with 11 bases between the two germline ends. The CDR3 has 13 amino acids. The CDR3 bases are TGTGCCAGCAGCTTTGAAGGGCACCACGAGCAGTACTTC. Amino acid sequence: CASSFEGHHEQYF.

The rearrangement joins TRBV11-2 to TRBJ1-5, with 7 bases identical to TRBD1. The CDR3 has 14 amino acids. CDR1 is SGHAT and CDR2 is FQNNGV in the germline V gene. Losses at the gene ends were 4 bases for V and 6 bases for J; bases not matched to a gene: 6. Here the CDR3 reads CASSSQGQGQPQHF. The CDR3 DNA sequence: TGTGCCAGCAGCTCACAGGGGCAGGGTCAGCCCCAGCATTTT. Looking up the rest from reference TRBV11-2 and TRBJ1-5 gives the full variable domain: EAGVAQSPRYKIIEKRQSVAFWCNPISGHATLYWYQQILGQGPKLLIQFQNNGVVDDSQLPKDRFSAERLKGVDSTLKIQPAKLEDSAVYLCASSSQGQGQPQHFGDGTRLSIL.

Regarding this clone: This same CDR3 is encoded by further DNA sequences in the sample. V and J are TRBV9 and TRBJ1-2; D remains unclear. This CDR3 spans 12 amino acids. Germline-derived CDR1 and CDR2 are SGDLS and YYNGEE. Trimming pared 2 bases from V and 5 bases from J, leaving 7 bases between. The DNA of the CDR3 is TGTGCCAGCAGCGTCGACCCGTATGGCTACACCTTC. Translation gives CASSVDPYGYTF.

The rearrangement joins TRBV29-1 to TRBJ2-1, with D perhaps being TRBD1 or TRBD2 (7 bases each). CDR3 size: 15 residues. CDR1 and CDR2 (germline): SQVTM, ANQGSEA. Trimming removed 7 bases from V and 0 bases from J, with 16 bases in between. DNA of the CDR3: TGCAGCGCCCCAGGGGGGGGCAGCTCCTACAATGAGCAGTTCTTC. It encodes CSAPGGGSSYNEQFF.

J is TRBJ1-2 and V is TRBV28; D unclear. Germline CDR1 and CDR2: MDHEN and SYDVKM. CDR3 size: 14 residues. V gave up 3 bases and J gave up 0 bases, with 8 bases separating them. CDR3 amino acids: CASSFQRSNYGYTF. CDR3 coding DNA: TGTGCCAGCAGTTTCCAGAGATCTAACTATGGCTACACCTTC.

CDR3 in DNA: TGTGCCACCAGCAGAGCTACTGGAAACACCATATATTTT. Translating it yields CATSRATGNTIYF. The chain recombines TRBV15 with TRBJ1-3, with D hard to call. Trimming took off 1 base at V and 2 bases at J, with 3 bases between the two ends. Germline V gene sequence: CDR1 LNHNV, CDR2 YYDKDF (reference sequence). The CDR3 has 13 amino acids.

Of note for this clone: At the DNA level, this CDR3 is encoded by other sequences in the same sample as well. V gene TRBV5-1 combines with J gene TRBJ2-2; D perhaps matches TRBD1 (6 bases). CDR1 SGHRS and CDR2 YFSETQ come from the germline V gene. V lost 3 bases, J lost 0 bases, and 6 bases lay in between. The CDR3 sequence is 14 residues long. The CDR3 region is CASSSGANTGELFF. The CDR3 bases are TGCGCCAGCAGCTCAGGGGCGAACACCGGGGAGCTGTTTTTT.